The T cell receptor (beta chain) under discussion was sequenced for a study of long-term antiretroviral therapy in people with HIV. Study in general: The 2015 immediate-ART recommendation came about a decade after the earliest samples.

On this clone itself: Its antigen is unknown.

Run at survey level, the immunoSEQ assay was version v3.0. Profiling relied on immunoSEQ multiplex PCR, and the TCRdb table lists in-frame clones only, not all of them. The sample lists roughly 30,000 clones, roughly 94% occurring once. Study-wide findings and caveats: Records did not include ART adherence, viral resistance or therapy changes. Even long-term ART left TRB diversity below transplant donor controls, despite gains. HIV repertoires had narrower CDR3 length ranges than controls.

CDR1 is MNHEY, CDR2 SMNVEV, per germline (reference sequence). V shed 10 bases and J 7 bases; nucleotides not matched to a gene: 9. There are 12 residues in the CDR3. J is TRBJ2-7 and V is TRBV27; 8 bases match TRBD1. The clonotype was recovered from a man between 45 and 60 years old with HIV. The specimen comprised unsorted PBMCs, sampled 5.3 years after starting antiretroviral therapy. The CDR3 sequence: CATGAGGWEQYF. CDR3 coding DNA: TGTGCCACCGGAGCAGGGGGCTGGGAGCAGTACTTC.